Shown below are 4 T cell receptor beta chains from a single sample sequenced in a study of identical twins (TCRdb year 2016). The library was produced with 5' RACE. Instrument on record: Illumina HiSeq 2000. Starting from the raw public reads, TCRdb applied fastp trimming at Q25, assembled clones with MiXCR and retained in-frame beta chains. Records with the same CDR3 protein are collapsed into one entry carrying the most frequent genes and DNA. This sample lists 500,000 to 550,000 distinct CDR3 sequences; approximately 20% were detected once. Clones ranked in the top ten supply roughly 0.5% of the sample. The same specimen was also included in a second study, on yellow fever vaccine responses in identical twins.

Sequenced material: CD4+ T cells sorted from blood. These receptors were collected from a young woman in good health.

The chain uses TRBV21-1 and TRBJ2-2; the table's D call, TRBD1, has no DNA check behind it. TRBV21-1 is termed a pseudogene. The CDR3 has 18 residues. The chain's CDR3 is CASSKVTGAIFYTGELFF. In DNA form, the CDR3 reads TGTGCCAGCAGCAAAGTTACGGGGGCTATATTTTACACCGGGGAGCTGTTTTTT.

This clonotype was seen more than once but under ten times. Mismatch with germline at one junction end may stem from a read error. The gene calls are TRBV5-1 and TRBJ2-3, with 9 bases aligning to TRBD2. This CDR3 is built from 16 residues. Per the germline V gene, CDR1 is SGHRS and CDR2 is YFSETQ. The CDR3 coding sequence is TGTGCCAGCAGCTTACTGACTAGCGGTAGCACAGATACGCAGTATTTT. This sequence encodes CASSLLTSGSTDTQYF.

The chain combines TRBV5-1 with TRBJ2-3; either TRBD1 or TRBD2 may fit D (5 bases each). V was cut by 0 bases and J by 0 bases, with 17 bases left in between. Germline V gene lookup returns CDR1 SGHRS and CDR2 YFSETQ. The CDR3 covers 18 residues. CDR3 region: CASSLGPGRRDSTDTQYF. DNA for the CDR3: TGCGCCAGCAGCTTGGGCCCGGGACGTCGGGACAGCACAGATACGCAGTATTTT.

This clonotype was observed a single time. This chain links TRBV7-9 with TRBJ2-5, with D possibly TRBD1 on 6 matching bases. Germline values: CDR1 SEHNR, CDR2 FQNEAQ (reference sequence). This CDR3 has 15 amino acids. The germline V and J ends were trimmed by 1 base and 2 bases, with 11 bases remaining between them. The CDR3 DNA reads as TGTGCCAGCAGCTTAGTTCCAGGGGATCAAGAGACCCAGTACTTC. It is translated as CASSLVPGDQETQYF.